Each of the 18 T cell receptor beta chains below was sequenced from the same sample in a study of Ad26.COV2.S vaccination and SARS-CoV-2 variants. Profiling relied on immunoSEQ multiplex PCR, and the TCRdb table lists in-frame clones only, not all of them. The repertoire includes more than 300,000 clones, roughly 90% of them detected once, and 6.4% sits in the top ten. Sample treatment: some 19 received Ad26.COV2.S at low or high dose, single or two shots; 5 received placebo; per-sample allocation not given. At day 63 after the first vaccine or placebo injection, samples were drawn. This specimen consisted of peripheral blood, obtained in a trial of Ad26.COV2.S vaccine versus placebo. The receptors here all came from a person aged 18 to 59 who received the Ad26.COV2.S COVID-19 vaccine or a placebo.

This sequence joins TRBV11-2 and TRBJ2-7; TRBD2 is a possible D gene (5 bases). There are 15 residues in the CDR3. Trimming took off 5 bases at V and 1 base at J, with 15 bases between the two ends. From germline, CDR1 is SGHAT and CDR2 FQNNGV. The CDR3 DNA follows: TGTGCCAGCAGCATCGTGAGGGAACCTTCCTACGAGCAGTACTTC. Its translation: CASSIVREPSYEQYF.

The rearrangement joins TRBV6-2 or TRBV6-3 to TRBJ2-3; D is unclear. CDR3 length equals 15 residues. In germline, CDR1 is MNHEY, CDR2 SVGEGT. V was trimmed by 4 bases and J by 5 bases, leaving 16 bases between them. CDR3 loop: CASSSDGSFEDTQYF. The CDR3 region has the DNA TGTGCCAGCAGTTCCGACGGAAGTTTCGAAGATACGCAGTATTTT.

CDR3 residues: CASSMDTPLGSNQPQHF. For the CDR3, the DNA is TGTGCCAGCAGCATGGACACCCCGTTAGGTAGCAATCAGCCCCAGCATTTT. V is TRBV7-2 and J is TRBJ1-5, with D tentatively TRBD1 (5 bases). CDR3 size: 17 residues. Germline V gene sequence: CDR1 SGHTA, CDR2 FQGNSA. Between the trimmed V and J ends, which lost 5 bases and 0 bases, there was a span of 17 bases.

The V call is TRBV27, the J call TRBJ2-3, with D perhaps being TRBD1 or TRBD2 (5 bases each). Deletions cut 5 bases from V and 6 bases from J, with 15 bases between. Germline CDR1 is MNHEY and CDR2 is SMNVEV (reference sequence). This CDR3 has 14 amino acids. CDR3 loop: CASSPRDPRDTQYF. The CDR3 bases are TGTGCCAGCAGTCCCCGGGACCCCAGGGATACGCAGTATTTT.

The CDR3 sequence: CSVEGGDTYGYTF. The CDR3 DNA is TGCAGCGTTGAAGGAGGGGACACCTATGGCTACACCTTC. V and J are TRBV29-1 and TRBJ1-2, with D perhaps matching TRBD1 (6 bases). V dropped 1 base and J dropped 4 bases, with 10 bases sitting between them. Per the germline V gene, CDR1 is SQVTM and CDR2 is ANQGSEA. This CDR3 spans 13 amino acids.

This sequence joins TRBV10-3 and TRBJ2-3, with a weak D call TRBD1 (5 bases). This CDR3 spans 15 amino acids. Between the trimmed V and J ends, which lost 1 base and 5 bases, there was a span of 13 bases. CDR1 and CDR2 (germline): ENHRY, SYGVKD. CDR3 coding DNA: TGTGCCATCAGTGAGTTTAGGGGCCGCAGAGATACGCAGTATTTT. Its protein is CAISEFRGRRDTQYF.

The rearrangement uses TRBV18 and TRBJ2-6; 9 bases align to TRBD1. The CDR3 contains 19 residues. Germline trimming cut 3 bases from V and 0 bases from J; bases unmatched to any gene: 9. Germline-derived CDR1 and CDR2 are KGHSH and LQKENI. CDR3 nucleotide sequence: TGTGCCAGCTCACCCCGGTTGGGACAGGGCCTCTCTGGGGCCAACGTCCTGACTTTC. Amino acids: CASSPRLGQGLSGANVLTF.

This clone appeared a single time. This rearrangement joins TRBV19 to TRBJ2-3, with TRBD2 matching over 9 bases. The germline V gene encodes CDR1 LNHDA and CDR2 SQIVND (reference sequence). J lost 0 bases, V lost 6 bases, and 7 bases had no gene match. The CDR3 runs 16 residues. The CDR3 spells CASRVAGELSTDTQYF. The CDR3 coding sequence is TGTGCCAGTAGAGTAGCGGGGGAGCTGAGCACAGATACGCAGTATTTT. The variable domain in full, completed from reference TRBV19 and TRBJ2-3, reads DGGITQSPKYLFRKEGQNVTLSCEQNLNHDAMYWYRQDPGQGLRLIYYSQIVNDFQKGDIAEGYSVSREKKESFPLTVTSAQKNPTAFYLCASRVAGELSTDTQYFGPGTRLTVL.

CDR3: CASRIQGHLQPQHF. CDR3 sequence (DNA): TGTGCCAGCAGAATACAGGGGCATTTACAGCCCCAGCATTTT. The rearrangement links TRBV28 to TRBJ1-5; 7 nucleotides line up with TRBD1. The germline V gene has CDR1 MDHEN and CDR2 SYDVKM. The CDR3 length is 14 residues. With 6 bases clipped from V and 7 bases from J, the junction kept 9 bases outside the gene matches. The variable domain in full, completed from reference TRBV28 and TRBJ1-5, reads DVKVTQSSRYLVKRTGEKVFLECVQDMDHENMFWYRQDPGLGLRLIYFSYDVKMKEKGDIPEGYSVSREKKERFSLILESASTNQTSMYLCASRIQGHLQPQHFGDGTRLSIL.

With respect to this clone: Other nucleotide sequences in the sample specify the same CDR3. This chain uses TRBV7-2 with TRBJ1-2; 7 bases agree with TRBD1. The CDR3 is made up of 15 amino acids. The trim removed 5 bases at V and 2 bases at J, leaving 8 bases unmatched. Germline values: CDR1 SGHTA, CDR2 FQGNSA. CDR3 DNA sequence: TGTGCCAGCAGCCCCCGGACAGGAGGGAACTATGGCTACACCTTC. This gives the protein CASSPRTGGNYGYTF.

The J gene is TRBJ2-3, the V gene TRBV5-1; 10 bases fit TRBD2. The length of the CDR3 is 16 residues. The ends lost 3 bases at V and 0 bases at J; junction bases unmatched: 4. In germline, CDR1 is SGHRS, CDR2 YFSETQ. CDR3 amino acids: CASSWRTSGSTDTQYF. The CDR3 DNA reads as TGCGCCAGCAGCTGGAGGACTAGCGGAAGCACAGATACGCAGTATTTT.

V and J are TRBV19 and TRBJ2-7; 7 positions agree with TRBD1. This CDR3 spans 14 amino acids. V trimming: 5 bases; J trimming: 2 bases; junction bases outside the gene matches: 6. CDR1 is LNHDA and CDR2 is SQIVND in the germline V gene (reference sequence). CDR3 amino acids: CASSLGTEAYEQYF. CDR3 bases: TGTGCCAGTAGTCTGGGGACAGAAGCCTACGAGCAGTACTTC. Full variable domain (remainder filled in from reference TRBV19 and TRBJ2-7): DGGITQSPKYLFRKEGQNVTLSCEQNLNHDAMYWYRQDPGQGLRLIYYSQIVNDFQKGDIAEGYSVSREKKESFPLTVTSAQKNPTAFYLCASSLGTEAYEQYFGPGTRLTVT.

The chain recombines TRBV12-3 or TRBV12-4 with TRBJ2-1; no reliable D call. This CDR3 is built from 12 residues. V was cut by 6 bases and J by 8 bases, with 11 bases left in between. DNA for the CDR3: TGTGCCAGCAGAGAACAAGTCGATGAGCAGTTCTTC. Protein product: CASREQVDEQFF.

The J gene is TRBJ1-5, the V gene TRBV5-1; 12 bases fit TRBD1. J gave up 7 bases and V 6 bases, and 8 bases lay outside the gene matches. This CDR3 is 15 amino acids long. CDR1 is SGHRS and CDR2 is YFSETQ in the germline V gene. The CDR3 spells CASTGEGTGGQPQHF. CDR3 bases: TGCGCCAGCACCGGGGAGGGGACAGGGGGCCAGCCCCAGCATTTT.

The gene calls are TRBV3-1 (or the pseudogene TRBV3-2) and TRBJ2-1, with TRBD2 matching over 12 bases. This CDR3 region has 17 residues. Germline V CDR1 and CDR2: LGHDT, YNNKEL (reference sequence). The V gene end was trimmed by 4 bases and the J gene end by 3 bases; junction bases not matched to a gene: 7. The CDR3 loop reads CASSPYRTSGVYNEQFF. DNA for the CDR3: TGTGCCAGCAGCCCCTACCGGACTAGCGGGGTCTACAATGAGCAGTTCTTC.

V and J are TRBV27 and TRBJ2-7; 7 nucleotides agree with TRBD2. CDR3 length equals 16 residues. Per the germline V gene, CDR1 is MNHEY and CDR2 is SMNVEV (reference sequence). With V trimmed by 4 bases and J by 4 bases, 13 bases remained unmatched. The CDR3 region is CASSSASPGGRYEQYF. CDR3 DNA: TGTGCCAGCAGTTCCGCCTCCCCGGGAGGAAGATACGAGCAGTACTTC.

This chain links TRBV28 with TRBJ1-2, with a possible D match to TRBD1 (5 bases). Per the germline V gene, CDR1 is MDHEN and CDR2 is SYDVKM. This CDR3 is built from 13 residues. The V and J ends lost 6 bases and 3 bases respectively, with 11 bases between them. The CDR3 here is CASSRGQDYGYTF. The CDR3 nucleotides read TGTGCCAGCAGCCGGGGCCAAGACTATGGCTACACCTTC.

The chain uses TRBV6-6 and TRBJ1-5; tentatively, D is TRBD1 (5 bases). The CDR3 extends over 14 amino acids. CDR1 and CDR2 from the germline V gene are MNHNY and SVGAGI (reference sequence). V was clipped by 4 bases and J by 1 base, with 8 bases between them. The chain's CDR3 is CASSSRDSNQPQHF. The DNA of the CDR3 is TGTGCCAGCAGTTCCCGGGACAGCAATCAGCCCCAGCATTTT.